This T cell receptor (beta chain) derives from a study of T cell responses to AZD1222 COVID-19 vaccine. With respect to this clone: A junction boundary mismatches the germline segment, possibly from a read error.

The CDR3 is 13 amino acids. From germline, CDR1 is MGHRA and CDR2 YSYEKL. Some clones are missing from TCRdb's copy, which holds only in-frame ones; the method was immunoSEQ multiplex PCR. Here the sample spans 140,000 or so clones, 80% to 90% being singletons. Here the sequenced sample was peripheral blood, taken on day 0 of AZD1222 vaccination. This TCR was recovered from an adult in good health. The J gene is TRBJ1-3, the V gene TRBV4-1; D uncertain. Here the CDR3 reads CASSPFPRDAQDF. CDR3 nucleotides: TGCGCCAGCAGCCCCTTCCCTCGTGACGCCCAGGATTTT.